A selection of T cell receptor beta chains follows, all from one sample in a study of Ad26.COV2.S vaccination and SARS-CoV-2 variants. Libraries were prepared by immunoSEQ multiplex PCR; TCRdb keeps only in-frame clonotypes and omits some of them. Of about 350,000 clones listed, 85% are singletons. Sequenced material: peripheral blood, taken in a trial of Ad26.COV2.S vaccine versus placebo. The source of these receptors is a person between 18 and 60 years old who received the Ad26.COV2.S COVID-19 vaccine or a placebo. CDR3s include the opening cysteine and the closing phenylalanine or tryptophan. Fields, in order: CDR3 length, V gene, J gene, clone size, D gene, CDR3 protein, CDR3 DNA. The D gene is left open where the match is weak. The size entry is marked missing in some rows and otherwise reads once, few, many or a size class.

len: 14
v_gene: TRBV5-1
j_gene: TRBJ2-2
abundance: -
d_gene: -
CDR3aa: CASRGTANTGELFF
CDR3nt: TGCGCCAGCAGGGGCACAGCGAACACCGGGGAGCTGTTTTTT

len: 16
v_gene: TRBV19
j_gene: TRBJ1-5
abundance: few
d_gene: -
CDR3aa: CASSAGTANSNQPQHF
CDR3nt: TGTGCCAGTAGTGCCGGGACCGCGAATAGCAATCAGCCCCAGCATTTT

len: 15
v_gene: TRBV19
j_gene: TRBJ2-2
abundance: -
d_gene: TRBD1
CDR3aa: CASSLGGGLTGELFF
CDR3nt: TGTGCCAGTAGCCTAGGGGGCGGGTTGACCGGGGAGCTGTTTTTT

len: 13
v_gene: TRBV28
j_gene: TRBJ1-5
abundance: -
d_gene: -
CDR3aa: CASSWGQDQPQHF
CDR3nt: TGTGCCAGCAGTTGGGGGCAAGATCAGCCCCAGCATTTT

len: 14
v_gene: TRBV5-1
j_gene: TRBJ2-2
abundance: -
d_gene: TRBD2
CDR3aa: CASTSGRNTGELFF
CDR3nt: TGCGCCAGCACGAGCGGGAGGAACACCGGGGAGCTGTTTTTT

len: 15
v_gene: TRBV4-3
j_gene: TRBJ1-1
abundance: few
d_gene: -
CDR3aa: CASSQDRDANTEAFF
CDR3nt: TGCGCCAGCAGCCAAGACAGGGACGCAAACACTGAAGCTTTCTTT

len: 18
v_gene: TRBV28
j_gene: TRBJ2-7
abundance: once
d_gene: TRBD2
CDR3aa: CASSPRRLAGAQSYEQYF
CDR3nt: TGTGCCAGCAGTCCTCGCCGGCTAGCGGGAGCTCAATCCTACGAGCAGTACTTC

len: 15
v_gene: TRBV9
j_gene: TRBJ2-3
abundance: -
d_gene: -
CDR3aa: CASSVDRPSTDTQYF
CDR3nt: TGTGCCAGCAGCGTAGACAGGCCAAGCACAGATACGCAGTATTTT

len: 15
v_gene: TRBV9
j_gene: TRBJ1-1
abundance: few
d_gene: -
CDR3aa: CASSANTGLGTEAFF
CDR3nt: TGTGCCAGCAGCGCAAACACAGGGTTGGGCACTGAAGCTTTCTTT

len: 18
v_gene: TRBV6-4
j_gene: TRBJ1-3
abundance: -
d_gene: -
CDR3aa: CASSHPTHPLYFGNTIYF
CDR3nt: TGTGCCAGCAGTCACCCGACACACCCTCTCTATTTTGGAAACACCATATATTTT

len: 15
v_gene: TRBV27
j_gene: TRBJ2-7
abundance: -
d_gene: TRBD2
CDR3aa: CASSSPGLAWYEQYF
CDR3nt: TGTGCCAGCAGTTCCCCGGGACTAGCGTGGTACGAGCAGTACTTC

len: 15
v_gene: TRBV2
j_gene: TRBJ2-3
abundance: once
d_gene: TRBD2
CDR3aa: CASTYGTSGGDTQYF
CDR3nt: TGTGCCAGTACCTACGGGACTAGCGGGGGAGATACGCAGTATTTT

len: 13
v_gene: TRBV13
j_gene: TRBJ2-1
abundance: -
d_gene: -
CDR3aa: CASSLLANGEQFF
CDR3nt: TGTGCCAGCAGCCTGCTAGCGAATGGTGAGCAGTTCTTC

len: 16
v_gene: TRBV3-1/TRBV3-2
j_gene: TRBJ2-7
abundance: -
d_gene: -
CDR3aa: CASSQDRKGHLYEQYF
CDR3nt: TGTGCCAGCAGCCAAGATCGGAAAGGGCACCTCTACGAGCAGTACTTC

len: 15
v_gene: TRBV5-4
j_gene: TRBJ1-3
abundance: -
d_gene: -
CDR3aa: CASSLRQPGGNTIYF
CDR3nt: TGTGCCAGCAGCTTGAGGCAGCCAGGGGGAAACACCATATATTTT

len: 15
v_gene: TRBV4-1
j_gene: TRBJ2-7
abundance: -
d_gene: TRBD1
CDR3aa: CASSPAPQGAREQYF
CDR3nt: TGCGCCAGCAGCCCCGCCCCGCAGGGGGCACGGGAGCAGTACTTC

len: 16
v_gene: TRBV19
j_gene: TRBJ1-3
abundance: -
d_gene: TRBD1
CDR3aa: CASSSTGVWTGNTIYF
CDR3nt: TGTGCCAGTAGTTCCACAGGGGTATGGACTGGAAACACCATATATTTT

len: 11
v_gene: TRBV30
j_gene: TRBJ1-3
abundance: -
d_gene: -
CDR3aa: CAWIEGNTIYF
CDR3nt: TGTGCCTGGATAGAGGGAAACACCATATATTTT

len: 21
v_gene: TRBV4-3
j_gene: TRBJ2-1
abundance: -
d_gene: TRBD2
CDR3aa: CASSQDPPAGVSPSSYNEQFF
CDR3nt: TGCGCCAGCAGCCAAGACCCCCCAGCGGGAGTTTCTCCTAGCTCCTACAATGAGCAGTTCTTC

len: 14
v_gene: TRBV5-5
j_gene: TRBJ1-1
abundance: -
d_gene: -
CDR3aa: CASSLVGGDTEAFF
CDR3nt: TGTGCCAGCAGCTTGGTGGGAGGGGACACTGAAGCTTTCTTT

len: 14
v_gene: TRBV6-2/TRBV6-3
j_gene: TRBJ2-3
abundance: -
d_gene: -
CDR3aa: CASNPNSGVDTQYF
CDR3nt: TGTGCCAGCAACCCAAACTCAGGGGTGGATACGCAGTATTTT

len: 12
v_gene: TRBV30
j_gene: TRBJ2-7
abundance: -
d_gene: TRBD1
CDR3aa: CAWTGGRSEQYF
CDR3nt: TGTGCCTGGACAGGGGGTCGTAGCGAGCAGTACTTC

len: 17
v_gene: TRBV6-2/TRBV6-3
j_gene: TRBJ2-1
abundance: -
d_gene: -
CDR3aa: CASSFDSLASRSGEQFF
CDR3nt: TGTGCCAGCAGTTTTGATTCACTAGCCAGCCGTAGTGGAGAGCAGTTCTTC

len: 15
v_gene: TRBV2
j_gene: TRBJ2-7
abundance: -
d_gene: TRBD2
CDR3aa: CASTELAGLSYEQYF
CDR3nt: TGTGCCAGCACTGAACTAGCGGGACTTTCCTACGAGCAGTACTTC

len: 13
v_gene: TRBV11-2
j_gene: TRBJ1-2
abundance: -
d_gene: -
CDR3aa: CASSQDGFYGYTF
CDR3nt: TGTGCCAGCAGCCAAGACGGATTCTATGGCTACACCTTC

len: 15
v_gene: TRBV19
j_gene: TRBJ1-1
abundance: -
d_gene: TRBD1
CDR3aa: CASSIVTGARGEAFF
CDR3nt: TGTGCCAGTAGTATAGTTACAGGGGCGAGGGGGGAAGCTTTCTTT

len: 12
v_gene: TRBV6-2/TRBV6-3
j_gene: TRBJ1-2
abundance: -
d_gene: -
CDR3aa: CASSALVYGYTF
CDR3nt: TGTGCCAGCAGTGCTCTGGTCTATGGCTACACCTTC